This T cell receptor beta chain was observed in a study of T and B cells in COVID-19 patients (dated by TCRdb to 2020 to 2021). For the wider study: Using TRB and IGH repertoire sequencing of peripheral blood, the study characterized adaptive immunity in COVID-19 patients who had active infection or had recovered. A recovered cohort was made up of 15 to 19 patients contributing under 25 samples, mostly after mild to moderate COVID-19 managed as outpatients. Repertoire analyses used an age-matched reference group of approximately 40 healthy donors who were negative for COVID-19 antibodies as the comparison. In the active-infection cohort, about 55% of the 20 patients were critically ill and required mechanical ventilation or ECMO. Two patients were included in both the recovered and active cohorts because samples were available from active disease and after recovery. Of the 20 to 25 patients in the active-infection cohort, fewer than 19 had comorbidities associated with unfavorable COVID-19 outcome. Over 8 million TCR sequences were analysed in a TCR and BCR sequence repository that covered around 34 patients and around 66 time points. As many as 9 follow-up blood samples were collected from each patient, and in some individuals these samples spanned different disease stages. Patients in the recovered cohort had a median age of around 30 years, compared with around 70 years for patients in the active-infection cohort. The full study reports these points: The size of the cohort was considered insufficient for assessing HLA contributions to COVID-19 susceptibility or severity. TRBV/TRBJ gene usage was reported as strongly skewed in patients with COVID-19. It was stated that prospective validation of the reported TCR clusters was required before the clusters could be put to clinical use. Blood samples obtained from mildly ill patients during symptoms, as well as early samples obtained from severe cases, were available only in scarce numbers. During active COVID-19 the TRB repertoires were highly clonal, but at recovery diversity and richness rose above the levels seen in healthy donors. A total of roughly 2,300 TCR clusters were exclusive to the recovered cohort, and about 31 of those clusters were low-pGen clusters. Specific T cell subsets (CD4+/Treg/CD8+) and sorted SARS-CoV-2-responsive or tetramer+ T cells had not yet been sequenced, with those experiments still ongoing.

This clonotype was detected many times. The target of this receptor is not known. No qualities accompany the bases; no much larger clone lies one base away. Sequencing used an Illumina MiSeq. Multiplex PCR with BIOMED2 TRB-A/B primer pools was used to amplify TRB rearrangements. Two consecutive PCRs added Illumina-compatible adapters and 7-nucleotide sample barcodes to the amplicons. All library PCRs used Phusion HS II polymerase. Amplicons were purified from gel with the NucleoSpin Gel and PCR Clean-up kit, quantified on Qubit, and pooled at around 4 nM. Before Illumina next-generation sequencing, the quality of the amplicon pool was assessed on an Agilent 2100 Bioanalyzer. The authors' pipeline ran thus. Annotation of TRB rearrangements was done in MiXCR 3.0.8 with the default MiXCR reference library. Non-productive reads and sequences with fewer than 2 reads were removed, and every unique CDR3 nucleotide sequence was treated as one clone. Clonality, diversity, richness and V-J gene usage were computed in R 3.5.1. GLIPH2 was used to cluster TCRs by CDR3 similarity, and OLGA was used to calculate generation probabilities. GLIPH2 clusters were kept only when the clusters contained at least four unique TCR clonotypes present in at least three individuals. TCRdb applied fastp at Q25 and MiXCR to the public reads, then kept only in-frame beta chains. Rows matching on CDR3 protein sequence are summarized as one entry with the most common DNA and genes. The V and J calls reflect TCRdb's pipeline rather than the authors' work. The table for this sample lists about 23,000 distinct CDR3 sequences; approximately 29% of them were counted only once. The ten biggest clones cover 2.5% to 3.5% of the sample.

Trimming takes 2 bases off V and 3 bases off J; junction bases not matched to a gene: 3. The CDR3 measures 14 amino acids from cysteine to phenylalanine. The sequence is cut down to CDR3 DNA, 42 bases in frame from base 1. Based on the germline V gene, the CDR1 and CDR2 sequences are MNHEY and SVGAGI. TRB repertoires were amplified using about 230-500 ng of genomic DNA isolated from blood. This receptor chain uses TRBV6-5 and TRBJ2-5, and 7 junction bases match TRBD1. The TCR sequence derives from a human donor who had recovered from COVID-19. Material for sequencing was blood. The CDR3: CASSYLDREETQYF. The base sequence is TGTGCCAGCAGTTACCTCGACAGGGAAGAGACCCAGTACTTC.